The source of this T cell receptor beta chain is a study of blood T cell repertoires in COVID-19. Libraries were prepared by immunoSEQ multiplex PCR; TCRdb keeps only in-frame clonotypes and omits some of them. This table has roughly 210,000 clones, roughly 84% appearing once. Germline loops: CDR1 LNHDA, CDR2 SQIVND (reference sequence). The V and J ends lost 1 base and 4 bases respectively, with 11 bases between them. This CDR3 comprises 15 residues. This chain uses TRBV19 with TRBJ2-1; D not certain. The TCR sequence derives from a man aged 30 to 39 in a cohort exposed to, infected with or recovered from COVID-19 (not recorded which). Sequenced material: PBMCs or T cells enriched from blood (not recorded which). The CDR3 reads CASSIGRPPYNEQFF. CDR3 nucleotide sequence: TGTGCCAGTAGTATAGGGCGGCCACCTTACAATGAGCAGTTCTTC.